The present T cell receptor (beta chain) was sequenced within a study of T-cell reconstitution after alpha-beta-depleted transplantation in children. Study-wide points: The authors attributed T-cell counts and diversity one year after transplant mostly to newly produced T cells. Expanded graft clones, several hundred of them, were reportedly the source of alpha-beta T cells about two months after transplant. The high TCRbeta diversity at day 60 in some patients came from surviving recipient T cells and thymic progenitors.

A TCRbeta library incorporating unique molecular identifiers was prepared. TCRdb independently ran MiXCR on the PCR reads; one entry per CDR3 protein. The sample has about 830,000 distinct CDR3 sequences, roughly 15% seen once. Germline V gene sequence: CDR1 KGHSH, CDR2 LQKENI. The V segment lost 3 bases and the J segment 0 bases; nucleotides outside the gene matches: 4. The CDR3 extends over 16 amino acids. Notes on this clonotype: The antigen remains unidentified.

The sample was PBMCs, mostly from graft donor cells, taken 360 days after TCRalphabeta/CD19-depleted stem cell transplant. The V gene is TRBV18, the J gene TRBJ2-7, with 11 bases aligning to TRBD1. The sequence was collected from a male patient under 18 who had a stem cell transplant for acute lymphoblastic leukemia, so the T cells may come from the graft donor. The CDR3 DNA sequence: TGTGCCAGCTCACCCGGGACAGGGGGTAGCTCCTACGAGCAGTACTTC. It yields the protein CASSPGTGGSSYEQYF.